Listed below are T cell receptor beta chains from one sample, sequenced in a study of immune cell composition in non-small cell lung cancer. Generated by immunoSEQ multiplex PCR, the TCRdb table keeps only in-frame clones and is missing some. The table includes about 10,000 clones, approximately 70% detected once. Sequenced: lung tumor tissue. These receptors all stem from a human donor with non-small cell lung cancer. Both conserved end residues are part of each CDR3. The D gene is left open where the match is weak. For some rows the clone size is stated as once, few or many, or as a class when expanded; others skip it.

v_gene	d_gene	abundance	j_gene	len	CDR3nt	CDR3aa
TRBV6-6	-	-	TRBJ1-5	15	TGTGCCAGCAGAGAGACAGGAGTTAGCAATCAGCCCCAGCATTTT	CASRETGVSNQPQHF
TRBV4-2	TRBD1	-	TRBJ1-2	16	TGTGCCAGCAGCCAGGAACCGGGACAGGGGAGCTATGGCTACACCTTC	CASSQEPGQGSYGYTF
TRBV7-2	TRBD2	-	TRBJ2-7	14	TGTGCCAGCAGCTTTCTAGCGGGACCCTACGAGCAGTACTTC	CASSFLAGPYEQYF
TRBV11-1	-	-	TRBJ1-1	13	TGTGCCAGCACCCAGACGAGGGGGGCAAGAGCTTTCTTT	CASTQTRGARAFF
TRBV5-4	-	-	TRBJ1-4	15	TGTGCCAGCAGCCAGCCGATCGGGGGAGGAGAAAAACTGTTTTTT	CASSQPIGGGEKLFF
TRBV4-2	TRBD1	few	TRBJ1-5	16	TGTGCCAGCAGCCTAGGACAGGGAGAAAGCAATCAGCCCCAGCATTTT	CASSLGQGESNQPQHF
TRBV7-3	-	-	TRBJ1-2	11	TGTGCCAGCGGGGACCGCTATGGCTACACCTTC	CASGDRYGYTF
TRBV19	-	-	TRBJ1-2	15	TGTGCCAGTAGTACCACCGGAAAGAGCAATTATGGCTACACCTTC	CASSTTGKSNYGYTF
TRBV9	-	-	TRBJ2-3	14	TGTGCCAGCAGCGTAGGCTATAGCACAGATACGCAGTATTTT	CASSVGYSTDTQYF
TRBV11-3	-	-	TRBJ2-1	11	TGTGCCAGCAGCTTTCGGGATGAGCAGTTCTTC	CASSFRDEQFF
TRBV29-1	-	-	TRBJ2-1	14	TGCAGCGTTGATAGTGGGGGACACTACAATGAGCAGTTCTTC	CSVDSGGHYNEQFF
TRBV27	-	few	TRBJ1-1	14	TGTGCCAGCAGCCCGCAATTACCTGGCACTGAAGCTTTCTTT	CASSPQLPGTEAFF
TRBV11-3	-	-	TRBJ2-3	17	TGTGCCAGCAGCCCAGTAGTTGCTGGCCCGGAGAGGGATACGCAGTATTTT	CASSPVVAGPERDTQYF
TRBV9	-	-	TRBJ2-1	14	TGTGCCAGCAGCGTATTTGGGGGCCGCAGTGAGCAGTTCTTC	CASSVFGGRSEQFF
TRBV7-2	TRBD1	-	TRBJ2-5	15	TGTGCCAGCAGCTCAGTAACAGGGGGCGCGGAGACCCAGTACTTC	CASSSVTGGAETQYF
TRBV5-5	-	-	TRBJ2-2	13	TGTGCCAGCAGCTTACAATTTTCCGGGGAGCTGTTTTTT	CASSLQFSGELFF
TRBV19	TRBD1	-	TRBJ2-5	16	TGTGCCAGTAGTCAGTGGACAGGGTCGACCCAAGAGACCCAGTACTTC	CASSQWTGSTQETQYF
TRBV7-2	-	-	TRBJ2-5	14	TGTGCCAGCAGCTTAGACAGGTCTCGGGAGACCCAGTACTTC	CASSLDRSRETQYF
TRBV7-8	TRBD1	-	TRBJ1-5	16	TGTGCCAGCAGCTCCAACAACGGACAGGCCCGTCAGCCCCAGCATTTT	CASSSNNGQARQPQHF
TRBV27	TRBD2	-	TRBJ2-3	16	TGTGCCAGCACCTTTGTACCGGGGGGGCAGGGAGATACGCAGTATTTT	CASTFVPGGQGDTQYF
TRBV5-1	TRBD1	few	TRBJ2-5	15	TGCGCCAGCAGCCCTCCGACAGGGTTAGGGGAGACCCAGTACTTC	CASSPPTGLGETQYF
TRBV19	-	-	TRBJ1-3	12	TGTGCCAGTACAGGTTCTGGAAACACCATATATTTT	CASTGSGNTIYF
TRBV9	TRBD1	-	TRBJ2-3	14	TGTGCCAGCAGCGTGGACCTCCGACAGGGCACGCAGTATTTT	CASSVDLRQGTQYF
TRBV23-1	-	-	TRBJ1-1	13	TGCGCCAGCAGTCCTCGACGGGAACACCGAGCTTTCTTT	CASSPRREHRAFF
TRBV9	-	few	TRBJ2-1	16	TGTGCCAGCAGCGCCCTGGATGGACAGCCGGACAATGAGCAGTTCTTC	CASSALDGQPDNEQFF
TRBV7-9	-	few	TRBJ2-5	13	TGTGCCAGCAGCTTCGTGGCCAAAGAGACCCAGTACTTC	CASSFVAKETQYF